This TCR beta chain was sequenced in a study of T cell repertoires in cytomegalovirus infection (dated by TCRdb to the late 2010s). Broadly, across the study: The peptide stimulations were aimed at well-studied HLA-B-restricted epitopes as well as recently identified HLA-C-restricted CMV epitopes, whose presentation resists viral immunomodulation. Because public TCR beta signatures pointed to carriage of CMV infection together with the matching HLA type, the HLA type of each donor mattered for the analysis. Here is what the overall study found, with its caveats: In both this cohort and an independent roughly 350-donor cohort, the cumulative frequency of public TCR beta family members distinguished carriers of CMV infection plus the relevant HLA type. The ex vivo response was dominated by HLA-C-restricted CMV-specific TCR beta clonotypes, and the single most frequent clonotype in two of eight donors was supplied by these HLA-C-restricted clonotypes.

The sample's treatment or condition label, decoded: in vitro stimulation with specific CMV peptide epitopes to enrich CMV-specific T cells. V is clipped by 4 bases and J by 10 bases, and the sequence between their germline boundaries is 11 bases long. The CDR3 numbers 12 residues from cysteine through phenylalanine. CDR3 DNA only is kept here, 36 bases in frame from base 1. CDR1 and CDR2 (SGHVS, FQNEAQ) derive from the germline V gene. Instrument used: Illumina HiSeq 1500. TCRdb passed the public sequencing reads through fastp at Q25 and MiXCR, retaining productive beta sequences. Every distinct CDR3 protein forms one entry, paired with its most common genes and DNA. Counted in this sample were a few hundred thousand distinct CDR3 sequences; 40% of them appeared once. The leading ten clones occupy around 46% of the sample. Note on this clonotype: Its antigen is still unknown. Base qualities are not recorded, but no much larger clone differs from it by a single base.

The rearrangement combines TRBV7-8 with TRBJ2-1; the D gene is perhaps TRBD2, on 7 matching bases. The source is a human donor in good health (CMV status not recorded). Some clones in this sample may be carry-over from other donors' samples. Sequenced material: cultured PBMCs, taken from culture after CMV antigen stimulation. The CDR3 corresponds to CASSWGGREQFF. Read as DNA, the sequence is TGTGCCAGCAGCTGGGGGGGCCGAGAGCAGTTCTTC.